Following are 18 T cell receptor beta chains from one sample sequenced in a study of T cell responses to AZD1222 COVID-19 vaccine. Here immunoSEQ multiplex PCR was the method, and the copy in TCRdb shows in-frame clones only, minus some. The table has approximately 100,000 clones, about 90% seen once. The sequences come from peripheral blood, collected 28 days after the second AZD1222 dose. All receptors come from an adult who received the AZD1222 COVID-19 vaccine.

The rearrangement joins TRBV6-5 to TRBJ2-1; TRBD1 aligns across 9 bases. The CDR3 is made up of 13 amino acids. Germline assignment: CDR1 MNHEY and CDR2 SVGAGI. The V segment lost 6 bases and the J segment 9 bases; nucleotides outside the gene matches: 6. This chain's CDR3 is CASRQGASFEQFF. The CDR3 coding sequence is TGTGCCAGCAGACAGGGGGCTTCATTTGAGCAGTTCTTC.

This chain uses TRBV9 with TRBJ2-3; D call uncertain. Trimming took 3 bases from V and 6 from J, leaving 20 bases between them. Germline V lookup: CDR1 SGDLS, CDR2 YYNGEE. This CDR3 contains 16 residues. CDR3 nucleotides: TGTGCCAGCAGCGCTTTCTGGGGTAGTAGTGTTGATACGCAGTATTTT. Translated, it gives CASSAFWGSSVDTQYF.

This chain uses TRBV7-2 with TRBJ1-1, with TRBD1 matching 8 bases. The junction had 6 bases not matched to a gene; V was cut back by 5 bases and J by 1 base. The germline CDR1 and CDR2 sequences are SGHTA and FQGNSA. CDR3 length equals 15 residues. The CDR3 is CASSPLGQANTEAFF. The CDR3 nucleotides are TGTGCCAGCAGCCCGCTGGGACAGGCGAACACTGAAGCTTTCTTT.

The chain is built from TRBV10-3 and TRBJ1-1, with D perhaps matching TRBD1 (6 bases). There are 11 residues in the CDR3. V was clipped by 7 bases and J by 4 bases, with 7 bases between them. Per germline, CDR1 ENHRY and CDR2 SYGVKD. Here the CDR3 reads CAIIGGTEAFF. DNA for the CDR3: TGTGCCATCATAGGGGGCACTGAAGCTTTCTTT.

The chain couples TRBV7-2 to TRBJ2-7, with D perhaps being TRBD1 or TRBD2 (5 bases each). CDR3 length: 14 amino acids. Germline V lookup: CDR1 SGHTA, CDR2 FQGNSA. Trimming removed 4 bases from V and 6 bases from J, with 16 bases in between. CDR3 amino acids: CASSSDSGPSEQYF. CDR3 bases: TGTGCCAGCAGCTCCGATTCGGGGCCCTCCGAGCAGTACTTC.

This chain uses TRBV5-1 with TRBJ2-7, with D hard to call. The CDR3 totals 13 residues. V was cut by 5 bases and J by 1 base, with 10 bases left in between. Germline V gene sequence: CDR1 SGHRS, CDR2 YFSETQ. The CDR3 is CASSSDPSYEQYF. The CDR3 DNA follows: TGCGCCAGCAGTTCTGACCCATCCTACGAGCAGTACTTC.

The chain has TRBV9 and TRBJ2-3; 7 nucleotides match TRBD1. V shed 6 bases, J shed 1 base, and the junction held 8 bases outside the gene matches. Per the germline V gene, CDR1 is SGDLS and CDR2 is YYNGEE. This CDR3 is 15 amino acids long. Written as DNA, the CDR3 is TGTGCCAGCAACCCTGCAACAGGGGGCACAGATACGCAGTATTTT. Its translation is CASNPATGGTDTQYF.

The chain is built from TRBV23-1 and TRBJ2-7; D may be TRBD2 (6 bases). TRBV23-1 is classed as an ORF, of uncertain function. V dropped 0 bases and J dropped 0 bases, with 15 bases sitting between them. The CDR3 has 17 amino acids. DNA of the CDR3: TGCGCCAGCAGTCAATCTCTTTATGGGAGGAGCTCCTACGAGCAGTACTTC. It specifies CASSQSLYGRSSYEQYF.

V and J are TRBV30 and TRBJ1-1; 8 bases are a match to TRBD1. This CDR3 spans 13 amino acids. Germline lookup yields CDR1 GTSNPN and CDR2 SVGIG (reference sequence). V shed 2 bases, J shed 3 bases, and the junction held 2 bases outside the gene matches. In DNA form, the CDR3 reads TGTGCCTGGAGTCCACAGGGGGACACTGAAGCTTTCTTT. The encoded protein is CAWSPQGDTEAFF.

The gene calls are TRBV19 and TRBJ1-1, with unresolved D. The CDR3 length is 13 residues. V gave up 7 bases and J gave up 4 bases, with 13 bases separating them. The germline gives CDR1 LNHDA, CDR2 SQIVND (reference sequence). The CDR3 DNA reads as TGTGCCAGTACCACGGGCCAACTCACTGAAGCTTTCTTT. It specifies CASTTGQLTEAFF.

The V and J genes are TRBV7-9 and TRBJ1-2; D is uncertain. Germline-derived CDR1 and CDR2 are SEHNR and FQNEAQ (reference sequence). The V and J ends lost 2 bases and 6 bases respectively, with 16 bases between them. The CDR3 has 15 amino acids. The CDR3 here is CASSLLLSEENGYTF. CDR3 nucleotides: TGTGCCAGCAGCTTACTTCTTTCCGAGGAGAATGGCTACACCTTC.

The V and J genes are TRBV9 and TRBJ2-1, with 9 nucleotides matching TRBD1. With 7 bases clipped from V and 4 bases from J, the junction kept 12 bases outside the gene matches. The CDR3 is 16 amino acids. Germline V gene lookup returns CDR1 SGDLS and CDR2 YYNGEE. CDR3 nucleotide sequence: TGTGCCAGCTCCCGTACCGGGGACAGGGTGTACAATGAGCAGTTCTTC. It yields the protein CASSRTGDRVYNEQFF.

This sequence joins TRBV13 and TRBJ2-1; D call uncertain. Germline CDR1 is PRHDT and CDR2 is FYEKMQ (reference sequence). The CDR3 is 11 residues long. Trimming stripped 5 bases from V and 5 bases from J, with 4 bases between. The CDR3 protein is CASSRDNEQFF. The CDR3 DNA reads as TGTGCCAGCAGCCGGGACAATGAGCAGTTCTTC.

V gene TRBV2 combines with J gene TRBJ2-2, with 10 bases identical to TRBD2. The CDR3 runs 17 residues. V lost 5 bases, J lost 0 bases, and 6 bases stayed unmatched. In germline, CDR1 is SNHLY, CDR2 FYNNEI. The CDR3 region is CASSYPSGGANTGELFF. For the CDR3, the DNA is TGTGCCAGCAGTTACCCGAGCGGGGGGGCGAACACCGGGGAGCTGTTTTTT.

V usage is TRBV18 and J usage is TRBJ1-6; 10 positions match TRBD1. The germline CDR1 and CDR2 sequences are KGHSH and LQKENI. The CDR3 is made up of 14 amino acids. Trimming cost V 3 bases and J 14 bases; bases outside gene matches: 7. CDR3 sequence (DNA): TGTGCCAGCTCACCCGGACAGGGGGTGGGAGCCCTCCACTTT. As protein: CASSPGQGVGALHF.

The V and J genes are TRBV3-1 (or the pseudogene TRBV3-2) and TRBJ1-3; possibly TRBD1 for D (5 bases). The CDR3 spans 15 residues. V lost 4 bases and J 2 bases, leaving 12 bases between the germline ends. Germline loops: CDR1 LGHDT, CDR2 YNNKEL (reference sequence). The DNA of the CDR3 is TGTGCCAGCAGCCTACACTCGGGGGCTGGAAACACCATATATTTT. Residues: CASSLHSGAGNTIYF.

The chain links TRBV6-2 or TRBV6-3 to TRBJ2-4; 10 nucleotides match TRBD1. Germline CDR1 reads MNHEY; CDR2 reads SVGEGT. The CDR3 spans 18 residues. V gave up 2 bases and J gave up 4 bases; unmatched junction bases: 11. CDR3 in amino acids: CASSYTPDRGGLKNIQYF. CDR3 bases: TGTGCCAGCAGTTACACCCCGGACAGGGGGGGGTTAAAAAACATTCAGTACTTC.

The V call is TRBV4-3, the J call TRBJ2-1; no firm D call. Trimming took off 0 bases at V and 7 bases at J, with 13 bases between the two ends. Looked up from germline, CDR1 is LGHNA and CDR2 is YSLEER. CDR3 length: 15 residues. CDR3 protein: CASSQDVPLRNEQFF. The DNA of the CDR3 is TGCGCCAGCAGCCAAGATGTCCCCCTCCGGAATGAGCAGTTCTTC.